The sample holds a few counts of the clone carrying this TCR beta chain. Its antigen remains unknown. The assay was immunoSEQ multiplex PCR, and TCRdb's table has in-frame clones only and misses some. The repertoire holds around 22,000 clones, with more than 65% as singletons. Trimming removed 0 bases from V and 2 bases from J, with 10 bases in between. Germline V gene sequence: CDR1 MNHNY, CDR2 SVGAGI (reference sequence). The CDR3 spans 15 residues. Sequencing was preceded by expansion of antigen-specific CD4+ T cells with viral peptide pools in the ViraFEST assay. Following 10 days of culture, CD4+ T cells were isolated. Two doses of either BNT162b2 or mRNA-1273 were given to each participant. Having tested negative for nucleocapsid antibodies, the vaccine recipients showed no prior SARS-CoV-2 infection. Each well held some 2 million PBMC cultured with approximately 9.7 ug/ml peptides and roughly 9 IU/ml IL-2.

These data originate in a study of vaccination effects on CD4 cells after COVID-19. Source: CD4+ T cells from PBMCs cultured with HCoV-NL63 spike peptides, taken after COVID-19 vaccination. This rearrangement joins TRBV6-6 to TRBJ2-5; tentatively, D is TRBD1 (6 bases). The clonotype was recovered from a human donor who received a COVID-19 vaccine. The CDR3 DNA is TGTGCCAGCAGTTACTCGGTGGGGGCGCAAGAGACCCAGTACTTC. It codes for CASSYSVGAQETQYF.